Following are 8 T cell receptor beta chains from one sample sequenced in a study of blood T cell repertoires in COVID-19. Here immunoSEQ multiplex PCR was the method, and the copy in TCRdb shows in-frame clones only, minus some. The table lists approximately 160,000 clones, around 84% of them singletons. The sequencing sample was made of PBMCs or T cells enriched from blood (not recorded which). The receptor source for this set is a woman between 45 and 60 years old who had recovered from COVID-19.

V usage is TRBV9 and J usage is TRBJ2-1; 8 bases agree with TRBD2. The CDR3 consists of 14 residues. The trim removed 0 bases at V and 7 bases at J, leaving 3 bases unmatched. The V gene's germline CDR1 is SGDLS and CDR2 YYNGEE. CDR3 bases: TGTGCCAGCAGCGTAGCGGGAGGGGGTAATGAGCAGTTCTTC. It yields the protein CASSVAGGGNEQFF.

The CDR3 reads CASSLGPPTSGRYRELFF. In nucleotides, the CDR3 is TGTGCCAGCAGCTTAGGGCCACCGACTAGCGGGAGGTACAGGGAGCTGTTTTTT. This chain connects TRBV7-2 to TRBJ2-2, with 13 bases that match TRBD2. CDR3 length equals 18 residues. V gave up 1 base and J gave up 9 bases; unmatched junction bases: 11. The germline CDR1 and CDR2 sequences are SGHTA and FQGNSA.

The chain is built from TRBV3-1 (or the pseudogene TRBV3-2) and TRBJ2-7, with a weak D call TRBD2 (5 bases). V was pared by 0 bases and J by 5 bases, with 14 bases between. Germline assignment: CDR1 LGHDT and CDR2 YNNKEL (reference sequence). The CDR3 is 15 amino acids. The CDR3 here is CASSQEFGGYNEQYF. CDR3 DNA sequence: TGTGCCAGCAGCCAAGAATTTGGAGGTTACAACGAGCAGTACTTC.

This clone is termed medium-sized. The chain carries TRBV12-3 or TRBV12-4 and TRBJ2-7; D is perhaps TRBD2 (5 bases). CDR3 length equals 12 residues. The ends were cut back, 3 bases at V and 7 bases at J, with 10 bases in the middle. CDR3 sequence reads: CASSFGVGEQYF. CDR3 nucleotides: TGTGCCAGCAGTTTCGGGGTGGGTGAGCAGTACTTC.

The CDR3 sequence is CASSLSRGQGQPQHF. The DNA for the CDR3 is TGTGCCAGCAGCTTATCCAGGGGGCAAGGACAGCCCCAGCATTTT. This sequence joins TRBV7-2 and TRBJ1-5, with 8 nucleotides matching TRBD1. The CDR3 extends over 15 amino acids. Germline CDR1 is SGHTA and CDR2 is FQGNSA. V dropped 2 bases and J dropped 7; count of bases not matched to a gene: 7.

A remark on this clone: A junction end diverges from the germline sequence, so it may reflect a read error. This chain uses TRBV7-7 with TRBJ2-2, with a possible D match to TRBD2 (6 bases). CDR1 and CDR2 (germline): SSHAT, FNYEAQ (reference sequence). The CDR3 is made up of 18 amino acids. The CDR3 spells CASRKTRDWIRCTGELFF. The DNA of the CDR3 is TGTGCTAGCAGGAAAACTAGGGACTGGATAAGGTGCACCGGGGAGCTGTTTTTT.

V usage is TRBV7-3 and J usage is TRBJ2-3, with D perhaps matching TRBD2 (7 bases). In germline, CDR1 is SGHTA, CDR2 FQGTGA. The CDR3 length is 16 residues. Trimming took 1 base from V and 0 from J, leaving 11 bases between them. The CDR3 DNA is TGTGCCAGCAGCTTAAACCGGGGGGCTAGCACAGATACGCAGTATTTT. It translates to CASSLNRGASTDTQYF.

This clone was seen only once. V usage is TRBV19 and J usage is TRBJ1-1; TRBD1 aligns across 7 bases. The CDR3 extends over 14 amino acids. The V gene end was trimmed by 7 bases and the J gene end by 1 base; junction bases not matched to a gene: 6. Germline V gene sequence: CDR1 LNHDA, CDR2 SQIVND (reference sequence). The CDR3, as DNA: TGTGCCAGTATTCTGGGGACAGCGAACACTGAAGCTTTCTTT. The encoded protein is CASILGTANTEAFF.